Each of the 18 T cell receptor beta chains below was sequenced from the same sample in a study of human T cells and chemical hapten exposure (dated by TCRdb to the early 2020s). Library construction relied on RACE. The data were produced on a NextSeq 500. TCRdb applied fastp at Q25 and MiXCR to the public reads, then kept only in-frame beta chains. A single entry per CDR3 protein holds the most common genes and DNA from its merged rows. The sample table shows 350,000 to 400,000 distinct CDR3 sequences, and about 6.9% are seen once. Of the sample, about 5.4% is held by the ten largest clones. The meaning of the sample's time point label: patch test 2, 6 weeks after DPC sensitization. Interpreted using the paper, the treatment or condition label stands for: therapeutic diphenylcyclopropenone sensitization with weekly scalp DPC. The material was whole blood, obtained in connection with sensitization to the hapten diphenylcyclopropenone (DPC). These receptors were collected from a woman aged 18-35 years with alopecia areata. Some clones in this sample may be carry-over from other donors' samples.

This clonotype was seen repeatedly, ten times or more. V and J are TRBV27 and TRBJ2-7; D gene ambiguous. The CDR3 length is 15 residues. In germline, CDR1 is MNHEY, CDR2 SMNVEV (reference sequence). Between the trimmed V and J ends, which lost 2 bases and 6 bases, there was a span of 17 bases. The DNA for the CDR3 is TGTGCCAGCAGTTTAAGGATGGACGGCCGGCCCGAGCAGTACTTC. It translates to CASSLRMDGRPEQYF.

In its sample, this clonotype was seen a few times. The CDR3 DNA is TGTGCCAGCAGTTTAATTGGGGGAATAGCTTTCTTT. This sequence encodes CASSLIGGIAFF. V gene TRBV12-3 or TRBV12-4 combines with J gene TRBJ1-1; D might be TRBD1 (5 bases). This CDR3 has 12 amino acids. V shed 2 bases and J shed 10 bases, with 11 bases lying between them.

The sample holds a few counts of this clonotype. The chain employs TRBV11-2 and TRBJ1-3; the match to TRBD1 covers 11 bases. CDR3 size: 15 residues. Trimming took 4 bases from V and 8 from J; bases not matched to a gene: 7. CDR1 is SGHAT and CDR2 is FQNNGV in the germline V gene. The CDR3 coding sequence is TGTGCCAGCAGCTCCCCGGGACAGGGGGTTGACACCATATATTTT. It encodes CASSSPGQGVDTIYF.

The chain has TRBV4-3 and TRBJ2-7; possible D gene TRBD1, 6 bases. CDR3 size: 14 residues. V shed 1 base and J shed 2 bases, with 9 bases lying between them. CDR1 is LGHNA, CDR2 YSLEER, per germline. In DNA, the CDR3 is TGCGCCAGCAGCCAAGGGACAGTAGCCTACGAGCAGTACTTC. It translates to CASSQGTVAYEQYF.

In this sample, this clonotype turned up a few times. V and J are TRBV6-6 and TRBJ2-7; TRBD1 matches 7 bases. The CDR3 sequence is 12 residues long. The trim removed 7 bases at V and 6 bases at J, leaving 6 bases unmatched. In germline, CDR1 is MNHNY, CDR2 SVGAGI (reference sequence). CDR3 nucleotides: TGTGCCAGCACTCAACAGGGGTTCGAGCAGTACTTC. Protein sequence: CASTQQGFEQYF.

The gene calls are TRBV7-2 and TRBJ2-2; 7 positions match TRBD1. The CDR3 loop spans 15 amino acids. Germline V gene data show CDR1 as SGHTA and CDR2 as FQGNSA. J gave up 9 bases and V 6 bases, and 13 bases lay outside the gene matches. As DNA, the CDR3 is TGTGCCAGCAGTTTCGGACAGGAGATAACCAGGGAGCTGTTTTTT. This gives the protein CASSFGQEITRELFF. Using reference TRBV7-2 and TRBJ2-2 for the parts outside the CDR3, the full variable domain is GAGVSQSPSNKVTEKGKDVELRCDPISGHTALYWYRQSLGQGLEFLIYFQGNSAPDKSGLPSDRFSAERTGGSVSTLTIQRTQQEDSAVYLCASSFGQEITRELFFGEGSRLTVL.

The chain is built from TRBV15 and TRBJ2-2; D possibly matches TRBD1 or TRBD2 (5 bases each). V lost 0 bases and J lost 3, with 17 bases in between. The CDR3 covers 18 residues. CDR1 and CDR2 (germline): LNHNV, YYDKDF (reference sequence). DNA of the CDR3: TGTGCCACCAGCAGAGATCAATGGACGGTGGGGGACACCGGGGAGCTGTTTTTT. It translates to CATSRDQWTVGDTGELFF.

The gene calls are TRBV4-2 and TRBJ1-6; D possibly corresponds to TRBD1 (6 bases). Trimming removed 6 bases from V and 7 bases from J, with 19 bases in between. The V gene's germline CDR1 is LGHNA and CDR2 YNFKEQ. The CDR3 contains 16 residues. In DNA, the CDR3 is TGTGCCAGCAGAGGAACAGGGTCCCCGTCCAATTCACCCCTCCACTTT. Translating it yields CASRGTGSPSNSPLHF.

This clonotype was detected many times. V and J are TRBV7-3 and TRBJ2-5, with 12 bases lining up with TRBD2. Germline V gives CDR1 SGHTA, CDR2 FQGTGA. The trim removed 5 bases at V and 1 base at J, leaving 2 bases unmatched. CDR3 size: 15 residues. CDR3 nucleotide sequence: TGTGCCAGCAGCCGGACTAGCGGGGTCCAAGAGACCCAGTACTTC. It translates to CASSRTSGVQETQYF.

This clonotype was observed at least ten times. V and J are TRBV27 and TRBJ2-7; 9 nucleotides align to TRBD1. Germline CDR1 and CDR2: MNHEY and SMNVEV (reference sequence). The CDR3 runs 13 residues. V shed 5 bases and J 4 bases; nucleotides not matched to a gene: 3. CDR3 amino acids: CASSAGQGYEQYF. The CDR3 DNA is TGTGCCAGCAGTGCCGGACAGGGGTACGAGCAGTACTTC.

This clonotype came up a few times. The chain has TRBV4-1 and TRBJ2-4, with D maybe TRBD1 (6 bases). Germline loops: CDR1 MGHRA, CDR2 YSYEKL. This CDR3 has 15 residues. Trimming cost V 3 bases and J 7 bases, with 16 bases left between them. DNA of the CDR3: TGCGCCAGCAGCCAGGGACACTCCATTGGGAACATTCAGTACTTC. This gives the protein CASSQGHSIGNIQYF.

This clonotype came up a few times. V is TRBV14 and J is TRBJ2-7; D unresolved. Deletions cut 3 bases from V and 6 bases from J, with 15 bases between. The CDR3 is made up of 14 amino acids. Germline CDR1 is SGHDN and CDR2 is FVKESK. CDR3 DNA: TGTGCCAGCAGCCATGAGCGCCTCTCACGCGAGCAGTACTTC. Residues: CASSHERLSREQYF.

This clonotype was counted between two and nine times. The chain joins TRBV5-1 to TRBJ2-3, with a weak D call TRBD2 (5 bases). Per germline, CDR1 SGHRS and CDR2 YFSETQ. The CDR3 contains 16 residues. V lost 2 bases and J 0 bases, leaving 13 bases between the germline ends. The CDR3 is CASSFSGGLSTDTQYF. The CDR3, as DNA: TGCGCCAGCAGCTTCTCTGGCGGGCTAAGCACAGATACGCAGTATTTT.

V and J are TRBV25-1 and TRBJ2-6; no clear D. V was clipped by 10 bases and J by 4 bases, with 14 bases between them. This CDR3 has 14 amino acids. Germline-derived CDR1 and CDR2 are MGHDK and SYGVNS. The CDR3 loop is CATERARGANVLTF. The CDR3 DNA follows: TGTGCCACTGAAAGGGCGCGAGGGGCCAACGTCCTGACTTTC.

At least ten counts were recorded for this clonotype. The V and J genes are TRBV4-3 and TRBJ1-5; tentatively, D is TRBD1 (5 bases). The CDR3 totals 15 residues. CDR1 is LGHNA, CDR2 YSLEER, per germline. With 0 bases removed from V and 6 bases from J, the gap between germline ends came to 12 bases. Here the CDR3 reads CASSQDPGLGQPQHF. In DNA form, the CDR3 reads TGCGCCAGCAGCCAAGATCCGGGACTCGGTCAGCCCCAGCATTTT.

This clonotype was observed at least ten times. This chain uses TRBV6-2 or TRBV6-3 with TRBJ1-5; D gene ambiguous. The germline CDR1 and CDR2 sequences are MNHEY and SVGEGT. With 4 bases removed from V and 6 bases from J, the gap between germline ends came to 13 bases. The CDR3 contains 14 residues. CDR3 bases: TGTGCCAGCAGTTTCTTCCCTAAGAGTCAGCCCCAGCATTTT. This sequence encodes CASSFFPKSQPQHF.

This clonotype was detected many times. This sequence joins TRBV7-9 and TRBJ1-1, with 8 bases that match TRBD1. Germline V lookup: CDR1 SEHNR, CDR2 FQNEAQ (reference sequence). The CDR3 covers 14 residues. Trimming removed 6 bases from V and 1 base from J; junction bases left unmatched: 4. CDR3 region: CASSSGTGNTEAFF. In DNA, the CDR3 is TGTGCCAGCAGTTCCGGGACAGGGAACACTGAAGCTTTCTTT.

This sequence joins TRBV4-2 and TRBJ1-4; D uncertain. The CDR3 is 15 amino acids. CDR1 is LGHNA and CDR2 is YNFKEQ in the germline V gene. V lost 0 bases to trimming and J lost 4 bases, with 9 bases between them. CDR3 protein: CASSQDYGSNEKLFF. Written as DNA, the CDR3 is TGTGCCAGCAGCCAAGATTATGGAAGTAATGAAAAACTGTTTTTT.